In this sample, the clone carrying this T cell receptor beta chain turned up a few times. The antigen is unknown. The data stem from a study of CD8 T cells in ankylosing spondylitis. Study findings and constraints: Both synovial fluid and blood in reactive arthritis had previously been reported to carry some motif variants. For ankylosing spondylitis blood, a TCR beta motif of under 10 highly homologous variants appeared characteristic. Disease-linked clones reportedly concentrated significantly in matched ankylosing spondylitis synovial fluid. CD8+ by phenotype, disease-linked clones were relatively rare in peripheral blood.

Making the TCR beta libraries involved quantitative 5'-RACE with molecular barcodes. TCRdb passed the 5' RACE reads through MiXCR, listing each CDR3 protein once. The table shows 350,000 to 550,000 distinct CDR3 sequences, with more than 25% occurring only once. V dropped 2 bases and J dropped 4 bases, with 15 bases sitting between them. The CDR3 is 15 amino acids. Germline values: CDR1 SGHRS, CDR2 YFSETQ. The gene calls are TRBV5-1 and TRBJ2-5; TRBD1 or TRBD2 may be the D gene (6 bases each). This clonotype was obtained from a male donor with ankylosing spondylitis. Sequenced: blood, either unsorted or a sorted T cell fraction (not recorded which). This CDR3 reads CASSLRGEAGETQYF. CDR3 nucleotide sequence: TGCGCCAGCAGCTTAAGGGGGGAAGCAGGAGAGACCCAGTACTTC.